Below are 2 T cell receptor beta chains sequenced from a single sample in a study of blood T cells in healthy people across ages. A second PCR of roughly 7 to 11 cycles used a sample-barcoded 5' primer and a J-beta primer mix. TCRdb re-analysed the 5' RACE reads in MiXCR, keeping a single row per CDR3 protein. The sample lists almost 1 million distinct CDR3 sequences; 51% were seen once. The sample comprised blood. All receptors come from a woman between 55 and 75 years old in good health.

This rearrangement joins TRBV4-2 to TRBJ2-7; maybe TRBD1 (5 bases). The CDR3 contains 13 residues. Germline loops: CDR1 LGHNA, CDR2 YNFKEQ. Trimming took off 3 bases at V and 5 bases at J, with 11 bases between the two ends. The CDR3 nucleotides are TGTGCCAGCAGCCATGCCAGGGCCAACGAGCAGTACTTC. This sequence encodes CASSHARANEQYF.

V is TRBV11-2 and J is TRBJ2-2; D is unresolved. Germline CDR1 and CDR2: SGHAT and FQNNGV. V was shortened by 1 base and J by 5 bases, with 8 bases between the two germline ends. This CDR3 spans 14 amino acids. CDR3 DNA: TGTGCCAGCAGCTTAGTAAGGATGACCGGGGAGCTGTTTTTT. As protein: CASSLVRMTGELFF.